This T cell receptor beta chain derives from a study of T cells in Graves' hyperthyroidism and ophthalmopathy. Whole-study results and caveats: Blood also carried most thyroid clonotypes expanded above 0.001. For ophthalmopathy, model prediction preceded onset by a median around 7 months.

The CDR3 has 14 residues. Looked up from germline, CDR1 is LNHNV and CDR2 is YYDKDF (reference sequence). With V trimmed by 8 bases and J by 6 bases, 8 bases remained unmatched. This clonotype was seen many times. The antigen remains undetermined. Duration under 3 months, a NOSPECS grade of at least 4, and a Clinical Activity Score of at least 3 characterized the ophthalmopathy patients. The source material, RNA transcripts, was used to amplify TCR beta CDR3 regions. The HTBI primer set drove a first-round RT-PCR of the TCR CDR3. TCRdb re-analysed the multiplex PCR reads in MiXCR, keeping a single row per CDR3 protein. Counted here are about 350,000 distinct CDR3 sequences, roughly 15% occurring once; the ten biggest clones make up almost 35%.

The source of this sequence is a woman aged 40 to 49 with Graves' ophthalmopathy. The chain joins TRBV15 to TRBJ2-1, with TRBD1 matching over 9 bases. The sequenced material came from blood. The CDR3 loop is CATALHRGPNEQFF. DNA of the CDR3: TGTGCCACCGCACTTCACAGGGGGCCCAATGAGCAGTTCTTC.